This T cell receptor (beta chain) was recorded in a study of T-cell reconstitution after alpha-beta-depleted transplantation in children (dated by TCRdb to the mid-2010s). Turning to the overall study: The study quantitatively tracked T-cell immune reconstitution after TCRalphabeta/CD19-depleted allogeneic hematopoietic cell transplantation in children using TCR repertoire profiling.

The paper as a whole reports these results and caveats: Over the following months the frequencies of hyperexpanded clones went down, and after one year T-cell counts and TCRbeta diversity were mostly credited to newly produced T cells. About two months after transplant, the apparently early recovery of alphabetaT-cell counts reportedly depended on just several hundred clones that had expanded rapidly and came from non-depleted graft cells. In some patients, the high TCRbeta diversity seen at day 60 was put down to recipient T cells and intrathymic progenitors that had survived conditioning.

This clonotype was counted between two and nine times. Its specific antigen is unknown. Base qualities are not recorded, but no much larger clone differs from it by a single base. Libraries were constructed by PCR. For sequencing, an Illumina HiSeq 2500 was employed. Molecular barcoding was employed in the preparation of TCR libraries, with unique molecular identifiers being used to normalize TCRbeta repertoire quantification. TCRdb's own reprocessing of the public reads used fastp at Q25 and MiXCR and kept productive beta chains. Rows with one shared CDR3 protein collapse into an entry with the most common genes and DNA. The sample table records 200,000 or so distinct CDR3 sequences; roughly 6% of these occur just once. The ten largest clones take up under 5% of the sample. The germline V gene supplies CDR1 MNHEY and CDR2 SVGEGT. From the cysteine through the phenylalanine, the CDR3 covers 16 amino acids. Only the CDR3 portion is preserved as DNA: 48 bases, with reading frame beginning at the first base. The V end loses 6 bases and the J end loses 6 bases, and a stretch of 20 bases separates them.

The treatment or condition tag for this specimen amounts to: allogeneic hematopoietic cell transplantation with graft depleted of TCRalphabeta T cells and CD19 B cells. The transplant recipients were children given TCRalphabeta/CD19-depleted allogeneic hematopoietic cell grafts. Recombination joined TRBV6-2 or TRBV6-3 with TRBJ1-4; confidence is insufficient to name the D gene. Here the sequenced sample was PBMCs, taken before TCRalphabeta/CD19-depleted stem cell transplant. The TCR was taken from a girl in the first two years of life with combined immunodeficiency, due to receive a stem cell transplant. The DNA reads TGTGCCAGCAGCCGCCCGGACGGGCAGGTCGATGAAAAACTGTTTTTT. It codes for CASSRPDGQVDEKLFF.